These T cell receptor beta chains were read from a single sample in a study of T cell responses to AZD1222 COVID-19 vaccine. Assay used: immunoSEQ multiplex PCR; TCRdb lists only in-frame clones, some missing. This sample carries around 130,000 clones, about 89% of them seen once, and the ten largest clones take about 5.2%. The sample consisted of peripheral blood, taken on day 0 of AZD1222 vaccination. All receptors derive from an adult in good health. Each CDR3 is given with its conserved first and last residue. Each record gives: D gene, CDR3 length, clone size, V gene, J gene, CDR3 DNA, CDR3 protein. D genes are given only for firm matches. The size entry is marked missing in some rows and otherwise reads once, few, many or a size class.

d_gene: TRBD1; len: 15; abundance: NA; v_gene: TRBV6-5; j_gene: TRBJ1-4; CDR3nt: TGTGCCAGCAGTAAAAGACAGGGGTTTAATGAAAAACTGTTTTTT; CDR3aa: CASSKRQGFNEKLFF
d_gene: TRBD1; len: 15; abundance: once; v_gene: TRBV29-1; j_gene: TRBJ1-2; CDR3nt: TGCAGCGTTGGGGACTGGGACAGACAAAACTATGGCTACACCTTC; CDR3aa: CSVGDWDRQNYGYTF
d_gene: NA; len: 15; abundance: NA; v_gene: TRBV2; j_gene: TRBJ1-3; CDR3nt: TGTGCCAGCAGTGAAGGACAGCTGGCTGGAAACACCATATATTTT; CDR3aa: CASSEGQLAGNTIYF
d_gene: NA; len: 16; abundance: NA; v_gene: TRBV10-3; j_gene: TRBJ2-2; CDR3nt: TGTGCCATCCGTCCGTTGGGGAGGTCGGAAACCGGGGAGCTGTTTTTT; CDR3aa: CAIRPLGRSETGELFF
d_gene: NA; len: 15; abundance: once; v_gene: TRBV6-1; j_gene: TRBJ1-1; CDR3nt: TGTGCCAGCAGTGATTCCTCAGGGTCCTACACTGAAGCTTTCTTT; CDR3aa: CASSDSSGSYTEAFF
d_gene: NA; len: 13; abundance: NA; v_gene: TRBV19; j_gene: TRBJ2-2; CDR3nt: TGTGCCAGTAGTGGGCGGAACACCGGGGAGCTGTTTTTT; CDR3aa: CASSGRNTGELFF
d_gene: TRBD2; len: 12; abundance: once; v_gene: TRBV12-3/TRBV12-4; j_gene: TRBJ2-7; CDR3nt: TGTGCCAGCAGCGGGGGGGACTACGAGCAGTACTTC; CDR3aa: CASSGGDYEQYF
d_gene: NA; len: 15; abundance: once; v_gene: TRBV6-1; j_gene: TRBJ2-7; CDR3nt: TGTGCCAGCAGTGAAGCTGTCGGGCAGTTCCACGAGCAGTACTTC; CDR3aa: CASSEAVGQFHEQYF
d_gene: NA; len: 11; abundance: NA; v_gene: TRBV19; j_gene: TRBJ1-2; CDR3nt: TGTGCCAGTAGGCGAGGTAGCGGCTACACCTTC; CDR3aa: CASRRGSGYTF
d_gene: NA; len: 11; abundance: NA; v_gene: TRBV10-3; j_gene: TRBJ2-1; CDR3nt: TGTGCCATCAGTGAGAAGGTTGAGCAGTTCTTC; CDR3aa: CAISEKVEQFF
d_gene: NA; len: 15; abundance: NA; v_gene: TRBV24-1; j_gene: TRBJ2-7; CDR3nt: TGTGCCACCAGTGATCCAAGGGCGGTGGATGACGAGCAGTACTTC; CDR3aa: CATSDPRAVDDEQYF
d_gene: NA; len: 15; abundance: NA; v_gene: TRBV5-1; j_gene: TRBJ2-2; CDR3nt: TGCGCCAGCAGCTTAAGGGCTTCGAACACCGGGGAGCTGTTTTTT; CDR3aa: CASSLRASNTGELFF
d_gene: NA; len: 16; abundance: NA; v_gene: TRBV7-2; j_gene: TRBJ2-7; CDR3nt: TGTGCCAGCAGGCTAAGGGTGGGGTCAGTAAACTACGAGCAGTACTTC; CDR3aa: CASRLRVGSVNYEQYF
d_gene: NA; len: 13; abundance: NA; v_gene: TRBV9; j_gene: TRBJ2-2; CDR3nt: TGTGCCAGCAGCGGGACTAACACCGGGGAGCTGTTTTTT; CDR3aa: CASSGTNTGELFF
d_gene: NA; len: 15; abundance: NA; v_gene: TRBV9; j_gene: TRBJ1-5; CDR3nt: TGTGCCAGCAGCGTCTCCGGGATTCCGGGTCAGCCCCAGCATTTT; CDR3aa: CASSVSGIPGQPQHF
d_gene: TRBD2; len: 15; abundance: NA; v_gene: TRBV28; j_gene: TRBJ2-4; CDR3nt: TGTGCCAGCAGTTCGGAGGGGAGCGGGAGGTACATTCAGTACTTC; CDR3aa: CASSSEGSGRYIQYF
d_gene: TRBD2; len: 18; abundance: NA; v_gene: TRBV9; j_gene: TRBJ2-1; CDR3nt: TGTGCCAGCAGCCTTGGACCTAGCGGGAGGGCCTTCCGGGATGAGCAGTTCTTC; CDR3aa: CASSLGPSGRAFRDEQFF
d_gene: NA; len: 13; abundance: NA; v_gene: TRBV29-1; j_gene: TRBJ1-1; CDR3nt: TGCAGCGTGGCAGGGAGGGGGAACACTGAAGCTTTCTTT; CDR3aa: CSVAGRGNTEAFF
d_gene: NA; len: 15; abundance: NA; v_gene: TRBV5-1; j_gene: TRBJ2-1; CDR3nt: TGCGCCAGCAAAGTTGGAGGACAGAGTGGCGATGAGCAGTTCTTC; CDR3aa: CASKVGGQSGDEQFF
d_gene: NA; len: 14; abundance: NA; v_gene: TRBV6-2/TRBV6-3; j_gene: TRBJ1-3; CDR3nt: TGTGCCAGCAGTCAACAGGGTTCCGGAAACACCATATATTTT; CDR3aa: CASSQQGSGNTIYF
d_gene: TRBD1; len: 15; abundance: NA; v_gene: TRBV5-1; j_gene: TRBJ2-7; CDR3nt: TGCGCCAGCAGCCCAGAGGGACAGGGGGTGCGCGAGCAGTACTTC; CDR3aa: CASSPEGQGVREQYF
d_gene: NA; len: 15; abundance: NA; v_gene: TRBV5-1; j_gene: TRBJ2-1; CDR3nt: TGCGCCAGCAGCTTCTCCGGGGGCTCCTACAATGAGCAGTTCTTC; CDR3aa: CASSFSGGSYNEQFF
d_gene: NA; len: 18; abundance: NA; v_gene: TRBV21-1; j_gene: TRBJ2-2; CDR3nt: TGTGCCAGCAGCAAGAAGAGAACCGGGACGGAGGGCACCGGGGAGCTGTTTTTT; CDR3aa: CASSKKRTGTEGTGELFF
d_gene: NA; len: 14; abundance: NA; v_gene: TRBV19; j_gene: TRBJ2-2; CDR3nt: TGTGCCAGTAGGGGGCGTACCCGGTCCGGGGAGCTGTTTTTT; CDR3aa: CASRGRTRSGELFF
d_gene: NA; len: 14; abundance: NA; v_gene: TRBV29-1; j_gene: TRBJ2-3; CDR3nt: TGCAGCGCGTCGAGGGGTGCTAGCACAGATACGCAGTATTTT; CDR3aa: CSASRGASTDTQYF